The next 24 T cell receptor beta chains were all read from a single sample in a study of OX40 agonist ivuxolimab in advanced cancers. The assay was immunoSEQ multiplex PCR, and TCRdb's table has in-frame clones only and misses some. The table records about 54,000 clones, approximately 90% of them present only once. The sequencing here drew on CD4+ or CD8+ T cells sorted from blood, taken in a trial of the OX40 agonist ivuxolimab. Receptor source: an adult with an advanced solid tumor such as melanoma, head and neck, liver or kidney cancer.

V and J are TRBV6-5 and TRBJ2-7; the match to TRBD1 covers 8 bases. CDR3 size: 13 residues. Germline assignment: CDR1 MNHEY and CDR2 SVGAGI. The junction had 1 base not matched to a gene; V was cut back by 3 bases and J by 3 bases. CDR3 residues: CASSYDRGYEQYF. Here the CDR3 DNA reads TGTGCCAGCAGTTATGACAGGGGCTACGAGCAGTACTTC.

The chain couples TRBV4-2 to TRBJ2-5; either TRBD1 or TRBD2 may fit D (5 bases each). CDR3 length equals 16 residues. Germline lookup yields CDR1 LGHNA and CDR2 YNFKEQ. V lost 0 bases and J lost 1, with 12 bases in between. CDR3 sequence reads: CASSQDPAGTQETQYF. The DNA for the CDR3 is TGTGCCAGCAGCCAAGACCCGGCAGGGACCCAAGAGACCCAGTACTTC.

This chain connects TRBV2 to TRBJ1-2; D unclear. Per germline, CDR1 SNHLY and CDR2 FYNNEI. The V end was cut by 7 bases, the J end by 0 bases, with 6 bases between. The CDR3 totals 12 residues. This CDR3 reads CASIRTNYGYTF. CDR3 DNA sequence: TGTGCCAGCATTAGAACTAACTATGGCTACACCTTC.

This chain connects TRBV19 to TRBJ1-1; D is unresolved. This CDR3 has 11 residues. Trimming pared 9 bases from V and 0 bases from J, leaving 5 bases between. Germline values: CDR1 LNHDA, CDR2 SQIVND (reference sequence). The CDR3 nucleotides are TGTGCCAGCCGGTTGAACACTGAAGCTTTCTTT. Its protein is CASRLNTEAFF.

The chain combines TRBV6-1 with TRBJ1-1; the match to TRBD1 covers 7 bases. After removal of 5 bases from V and 5 bases from J, the junction contained 8 bases not matched to a gene. This CDR3 has 14 amino acids. The V gene's germline CDR1 is MNHNS and CDR2 SASEGT. The DNA for the CDR3 is TGTGCCAGCAGTAACAACAGGGGAATAACTGAAGCTTTCTTT. Its protein product is CASSNNRGITEAFF.

The V call is TRBV19, the J call TRBJ2-1; D might be TRBD2 (6 bases). The germline V gene encodes CDR1 LNHDA and CDR2 SQIVND (reference sequence). The CDR3 runs 13 residues. Trimming left V 3 bases short and J 7 bases short, with 10 bases between. CDR3 DNA: TGTGCCAGTAGTATGCTGAGCGGGAATGAGCAGTTCTTC. Translated, it gives CASSMLSGNEQFF.

A single count supports this clone. The chain joins TRBV11-2 to TRBJ1-5; the D is unclear. The CDR3 runs to 14 residues. Trimming removed 0 bases from V and 4 bases from J, with 7 bases in between. Germline CDR1 is SGHAT and CDR2 is FQNNGV. In DNA form, the CDR3 reads TGTGCCAGCAGCTTAGAAGGTAGGAATCAGCCCCAGCATTTT. Its translation is CASSLEGRNQPQHF.

The chain links TRBV9 to TRBJ2-1; unclear D gene. Looked up from germline, CDR1 is SGDLS and CDR2 is YYNGEE. The V end lost 2 bases, the J end lost 7 bases, and 7 bases lay between the germline ends. The CDR3 is 12 residues long. The CDR3 spells CASSVTPNEQFF. CDR3 DNA: TGTGCCAGCAGCGTCACCCCAAATGAGCAGTTCTTC. Filled out from reference TRBV9 and TRBJ2-1, the complete variable domain reads DSGVTQTPKHLITATGQRVTLRCSPRSGDLSVYWYQQSLDQGLQFLIQYYNGEERAKGNILERFSAQQFPDLHSELNLSSLELGDSALYFCASSVTPNEQFFGPGTRLTVL.

V usage is TRBV19 and J usage is TRBJ2-6; D possibly corresponds to TRBD2 (6 bases). V was trimmed by 5 bases and J by 0 bases, leaving 11 bases between them. The CDR3 runs 16 residues. Germline loops: CDR1 LNHDA, CDR2 SQIVND (reference sequence). Here the CDR3 DNA reads TGTGCCAGTAGTCCGGGAGAGCGCTCTGGGGCCAACGTCCTGACTTTC. Translation gives CASSPGERSGANVLTF.

The V gene is TRBV30, the J gene TRBJ1-6; no clear D gene. The CDR3 runs to 16 residues. CDR1 GTSNPN and CDR2 SVGIG come from the germline V gene (reference sequence). Trimming stripped 0 bases from V and 9 bases from J, with 18 bases between. CDR3 amino acids: CAWSVLGQSRSSPLHF. The CDR3 nucleotides are TGTGCCTGGAGTGTCCTGGGTCAGTCACGTAGTTCACCCCTCCACTTT. Filled out from reference TRBV30 and TRBJ1-6, the complete variable domain reads SQTIHQWPATLVQPVGSPLSLECTVEGTSNPNLYWYRQAAGRGLQLLFYSVGIGQISSEVPQNLSASRPQDRQFILSSKKLLLSDSGFYLCAWSVLGQSRSSPLHFGNGTRLTVT.

V gene TRBV21-1 combines with J gene TRBJ2-5; the DNA was not compared with TRBD2, the D call given in the table. TRBV21-1 is given as a pseudogene. This CDR3 has 16 amino acids. CDR3 loop: CASSKGGAGEGETQYF. The CDR3, as DNA: TGTGCCAGCAGCAAAGGTGGAGCGGGAGAGGGAGAGACCCAGTACTTC.

The chain links TRBV9 to TRBJ2-7; perhaps TRBD1 as D (5 bases). CDR3 size: 15 residues. The V end lost 0 bases, the J end lost 0 bases, and 10 bases lay between the germline ends. CDR1 and CDR2 from the germline V gene are SGDLS and YYNGEE. CDR3 nucleotide sequence: TGTGCCAGCAGCGTAGGGGGCAGGAGCTCCTACGAGCAGTACTTC. Its protein product is CASSVGGRSSYEQYF. The full variable domain, in which reference TRBV9 and TRBJ2-7 provide the parts outside the CDR3, is DSGVTQTPKHLITATGQRVTLRCSPRSGDLSVYWYQQSLDQGLQFLIQYYNGEERAKGNILERFSAQQFPDLHSELNLSSLELGDSALYFCASSVGGRSSYEQYFGPGTRLTVT.

The chain combines TRBV21-1 with TRBJ2-7; the D call of TRBD1 is as the table states it, not checked on the DNA. TRBV21-1 is a documented pseudogene. This CDR3 contains 20 residues. CDR3 coding DNA: TGTGCCAGCAGCATTCACACCCCCCATGACAGGGGGCTTGGCTACTACGAGCAGTACTTC. Translation: CASSIHTPHDRGLGYYEQYF.

This clone was recorded only once. This chain joins TRBV7-9 and TRBJ1-5; unclear D gene. The ends were cut back, 4 bases at V and 0 bases at J, with 13 bases in the middle. Germline-derived CDR1 and CDR2 are SEHNR and FQNEAQ (reference sequence). This CDR3 spans 16 amino acids. The CDR3 region has the DNA TGTGCCAGCAGCTCGGCGAAGGACCATAGCAATCAGCCCCAGCATTTT. Its translation: CASSSAKDHSNQPQHF. The entire variable domain, with the rest obtained from reference TRBV7-9 and TRBJ1-5, is as follows: DTGVSQNPRHKITKRGQNVTFRCDPISEHNRLYWYRQTLGQGPEFLTYFQNEAQLEKSRLLSDRFSAERPKGSFSTLEIQRTEQGDSAMYLCASSSAKDHSNQPQHFGDGTRLSIL.

In its sample, this clone was seen once. This chain joins TRBV9 and TRBJ1-5; TRBD1 aligns across 12 bases. Germline V gene sequence: CDR1 SGDLS, CDR2 YYNGEE. V dropped 4 bases and J dropped 4; count of bases not matched to a gene: 18. This CDR3 region has 20 residues. Here the CDR3 reads CASSTHPGTGGPEHNQPQHF. The CDR3, as DNA: TGTGCCAGCAGCACGCATCCCGGGACAGGGGGCCCTGAACATAATCAGCCCCAGCATTTT.

The CDR3 sequence: CASSYSTTGPANYYGYTF. The CDR3 DNA reads as TGTGCCAGCAGCTACTCCACGACAGGGCCAGCCAATTACTATGGCTACACCTTC. The chain uses TRBV7-9 and TRBJ1-2; 7 bases line up with TRBD1. The CDR3 loop spans 18 amino acids. V dropped 4 bases and J dropped 3; count of bases not matched to a gene: 17. In germline, CDR1 is SEHNR, CDR2 FQNEAQ (reference sequence).

This chain connects TRBV7-9 to TRBJ2-3; 12 nucleotides line up with TRBD2. With 2 bases clipped from V and 3 bases from J, the junction kept 6 bases outside the gene matches. The CDR3 spans 17 residues. CDR1 is SEHNR and CDR2 is FQNEAQ in the germline V gene (reference sequence). This CDR3 reads CASSLTSGGFWTDTQYF. Written as DNA, the CDR3 is TGTGCCAGCAGCTTAACTAGCGGGGGGTTTTGGACAGATACGCAGTATTTT.

This chain links TRBV28 with TRBJ2-2; 9 nucleotides line up with TRBD1. The CDR3 loop spans 14 amino acids. Per the germline V gene, CDR1 is MDHEN and CDR2 is SYDVKM. V trimming: 10 bases; J trimming: 5 bases; junction bases outside the gene matches: 8. CDR3 protein: CATDDRGETGELFF. DNA for the CDR3: TGTGCCACCGATGACAGGGGGGAAACCGGGGAGCTGTTTTTT.

The chain links TRBV10-1 to TRBJ1-2; 8 bases map to TRBD1. V was clipped by 0 bases and J by 8 bases; unmatched bases: 5. This CDR3 is 14 amino acids long. Germline CDR1 and CDR2: WNHNN and SYGVQD (reference sequence). This chain's CDR3 is CASSESTGAVGYTF. CDR3 in DNA: TGCGCCAGCAGTGAGTCGACAGGGGCGGTCGGCTACACCTTC.

This chain connects TRBV28 to TRBJ2-1; the D gene is possibly TRBD2 (7 bases). Germline CDR1 is MDHEN and CDR2 is SYDVKM. The ends were cut back, 7 bases at V and 0 bases at J, with 13 bases in the middle. This CDR3 spans 15 amino acids. For the CDR3, the DNA is TGTGCCAGCAACCGGGGGGCGATCTCCTACAATGAGCAGTTCTTC. As protein: CASNRGAISYNEQFF.

CDR3 DNA: TGTGCCAGCAGCGGTCGGACGGCTAAGGGTGCGTCGGATGGCTACACCTTC. Protein: CASSGRTAKGASDGYTF. V and J are TRBV9 and TRBJ1-2; D is uncertain. There are 17 residues in the CDR3. From germline, CDR1 is SGDLS and CDR2 YYNGEE. V lost 3 bases to trimming and J lost 6 bases, with 24 bases between them.

CDR3: CASSFFRVGEKLFF. In nucleotides, the CDR3 is TGTGCCAGCAGTTTTTTCAGGGTAGGCGAAAAACTGTTTTTT. The rearrangement links TRBV28 to TRBJ1-4, with D possibly being TRBD1 (5 bases). The germline V gene encodes CDR1 MDHEN and CDR2 SYDVKM. V was pared by 3 bases and J by 8 bases, with 13 bases between. The CDR3 has 14 amino acids.

This chain uses TRBV11-2 with TRBJ2-3; 10 bases align to TRBD2. Germline V lookup: CDR1 SGHAT, CDR2 FQNNGV. This CDR3 is 15 amino acids long. V shed 6 bases and J 3 bases; nucleotides not matched to a gene: 6. In nucleotides, the CDR3 is TGTGCCAGCAGGGTACTAGCGGGAAAAACAGATACGCAGTATTTT. Residues: CASRVLAGKTDTQYF.

The chain combines TRBV7-9 with TRBJ1-5; D perhaps matches TRBD1 (5 bases). Germline loops: CDR1 SEHNR, CDR2 FQNEAQ (reference sequence). The CDR3 totals 15 residues. Trimming cost V 2 bases and J 5 bases, with 13 bases left between them. Here the CDR3 reads CASSLQGVSDQPQHF. The CDR3 region has the DNA TGTGCCAGCAGCTTACAAGGGGTTTCTGATCAGCCCCAGCATTTT.